This passage covers 7 T cell receptor beta chains from one sample sequenced in a study of blood T cell repertoires in COVID-19. TCRdb's table, derived via immunoSEQ multiplex PCR, lists solely in-frame clones and lacks some. The data show fewer than 350,000 clones, about 90% seen once. Sequenced sample: PBMCs or T cells enriched from blood (not recorded which). The source is a woman in her 30s who had been exposed to COVID-19.

The chain employs TRBV27 and TRBJ1-5; D perhaps matches TRBD1 (6 bases). The CDR3 spans 15 residues. Germline lookup yields CDR1 MNHEY and CDR2 SMNVEV (reference sequence). V lost 10 bases, J lost 5 bases, and 21 bases lay in between. As DNA, the CDR3 is TGTGCCACCAGAGCACTGTTGGGGGCCCATCAGCCCCAGCATTTT. Its protein is CATRALLGAHQPQHF.

The chain uses TRBV2 and TRBJ1-2; possibly TRBD1 for D (5 bases). Germline V gene data show CDR1 as SNHLY and CDR2 as FYNNEI. The CDR3 runs 14 residues. V lost 1 base, J lost 2 bases, and 8 bases lay in between. This chain's CDR3 is CASSEGTLNYGYTF. CDR3 DNA sequence: TGTGCCAGCAGTGAAGGGACACTAAACTATGGCTACACCTTC.

The chain carries TRBV10-3 and TRBJ2-1; D ambiguous. Trimming left V 4 bases short and J 7 bases short, with 8 bases between. Germline CDR1 reads ENHRY; CDR2 reads SYGVKD. This CDR3 has 12 amino acids. DNA of the CDR3: TGTGCCATCAGTGCGGTAGATAATGAGCAGTTCTTC. Translation: CAISAVDNEQFF.

This sequence joins TRBV6-5 and TRBJ1-5; 10 bases are shared with TRBD1. CDR3 length equals 13 residues. CDR1 is MNHEY, CDR2 SVGAGI, per germline. Trimming removed 6 bases from V and 5 bases from J; junction bases left unmatched: 1. In nucleotides, the CDR3 is TGTGCCAGCAGCGGACAGGGGGATCAGCCCCAGCATTTT. Its protein is CASSGQGDQPQHF.

This sequence joins TRBV19 and TRBJ1-4; D is uncertain. The CDR3 loop spans 16 amino acids. From germline, CDR1 is LNHDA and CDR2 SQIVND (reference sequence). Trimming took off 6 bases at V and 1 base at J, with 15 bases between the two ends. CDR3 sequence: CASRTWALGTNEKLFF. DNA of the CDR3: TGTGCCAGTAGGACGTGGGCACTGGGAACTAATGAAAAACTGTTTTTT.

CDR3 nucleotide sequence: TGTGCCAGCAGCATGGACACCGAGAACACTGAAGCTTTCTTT. Encoded protein: CASSMDTENTEAFF. The J gene is TRBJ1-1, the V gene TRBV7-9; the D gene is possibly TRBD1 (5 bases). Germline V CDR1 and CDR2: SEHNR, FQNEAQ (reference sequence). Trimming took off 5 bases at V and 1 base at J, with 11 bases between the two ends. CDR3 length: 14 residues.

The chain couples TRBV2 to TRBJ2-3, with TRBD2 matching 7 bases. The CDR3 has 16 amino acids. The J segment lost 2 bases and the V segment lost 2 bases, leaving 7 bases of the junction unmatched. Germline loops: CDR1 SNHLY, CDR2 FYNNEI. The CDR3 nucleotides are TGTGCCAGCAGTGAATCGCGCCAGCGGGACACAGATACGCAGTATTTT. This encodes CASSESRQRDTDTQYF.